The 29 T cell receptor beta chains in this list originate from one sample, sequenced in a study of regulatory T cells in long-lasting Graves disease. Time point indicated: newly diagnosed GD, antithyroid drugs for less than 3 months. Construction of the TCR library relied on RNA isolated from PBMCs. Building of the TCR beta libraries involved iRepertoire HTBI primers and Arm-PCR of CDR3 regions. Each CDR3 protein is one row after TCRdb ran MiXCR on the multiplex PCR reads. The table records around 450,000 distinct CDR3 sequences, over 12% of them present only once. The same specimen was also included in a second study, on T cells in Graves' hyperthyroidism and ophthalmopathy.

The material sequenced was peripheral blood mononuclear cells (PBMCs), taken at new diagnosis, from a patient treated with antithyroid drugs. The receptors shown here come from a woman aged 40 to 49 with Graves disease.

This chain connects TRBV6-2 or TRBV6-3 to TRBJ2-2; D uncertain. The CDR3 extends over 13 amino acids. Trimming left V 7 bases short and J 7 bases short, with 13 bases between. Germline CDR1 and CDR2: MNHEY and SVGEGT. The CDR3, as DNA: TGTGCCAGCACTAAAGAGGTCCTCGGGGAGCTGTTTTTT. Translation: CASTKEVLGELFF.

To note about this clonotype: A much larger clone differs by one base, so this may be a read error. V gene TRBV12-3 or TRBV12-4 combines with J gene TRBJ1-2; D is ambiguous. Trimming removed 3 bases at V and 0 bases at J, with 8 bases between. This CDR3 is 14 amino acids long. CDR3 DNA sequence: TGTGCCAGCAGTTTGTTCATGCCTAACTATGGCTACACCTTC. It encodes CASSLFMPNYGYTF.

This clonotype was recorded a few times. The gene calls are TRBV9 and TRBJ2-1; D might be TRBD1 or TRBD2, each matching 5 bases. The CDR3 is 16 amino acids. With 0 bases removed from V and 9 bases from J, the gap between germline ends came to 19 bases. Germline V lookup: CDR1 SGDLS, CDR2 YYNGEE. For the CDR3, the DNA is TGTGCCAGCAGCGTAGTGGGGGACGCTGGGTTCCTTGAGCAGTTCTTC. Its protein is CASSVVGDAGFLEQFF.

The gene calls are TRBV5-1 and TRBJ2-3, with D possibly TRBD1 on 6 matching bases. The CDR3 length is 14 residues. Trimming stripped 6 bases from V and 0 bases from J, with 11 bases between. Per the germline V gene, CDR1 is SGHRS and CDR2 is YFSETQ. For the CDR3, the DNA is TGCGCCAGCACGAGGGGGTCTAGCACAGATACGCAGTATTTT. Amino acid sequence: CASTRGSSTDTQYF.

The chain couples TRBV19 to TRBJ1-5; D is uncertain. The CDR3 has 14 residues. Germline V CDR1 and CDR2: LNHDA, SQIVND (reference sequence). With 4 bases removed from V and 7 bases from J, the gap between germline ends came to 14 bases. For the CDR3, the DNA is TGTGCCAGTAGTACGATCTTGGGGTTACAGCCCCAGCATTTT. It specifies CASSTILGLQPQHF.

This chain connects TRBV10-3 to TRBJ2-1; D could derive from TRBD1 or TRBD2 (5 bases each). Trimming removed 2 bases at V and 7 bases at J, with 21 bases between. This CDR3 is 17 amino acids long. Germline CDR1 is ENHRY and CDR2 is SYGVKD. The CDR3 nucleotides are TGTGCCATCAGTGAGAGTGGGGGTCTATCGTCTCAAAATGAGCAGTTCTTC. Translation: CAISESGGLSSQNEQFF.

The chain has TRBV19 and TRBJ2-7; a possible D gene is TRBD2 (5 bases). The CDR3 is 16 amino acids. Deletions cut 5 bases from V and 2 bases from J, with 19 bases between. Germline V lookup: CDR1 LNHDA, CDR2 SQIVND (reference sequence). The CDR3 nucleotides read TGTGCCAGTAGTGAGACCAGGACGGAGGTTACCTACGAGCAGTACTTC. Translated: CASSETRTEVTYEQYF.

As concerns this clonotype: A clone one base away is much larger, so this may be a read error. The rearrangement uses TRBV27 and TRBJ2-7; the match to TRBD2 covers 11 bases. Germline-derived CDR1 and CDR2 are MNHEY and SMNVEV (reference sequence). CDR3 size: 16 residues. CDR3 nucleotide sequence: TGTGCCAGCAGTTTAAGGGGACTAGCGGCCTCCTACGGGCAGTACTTC. It yields the protein CASSLRGLAASYGQYF.

This rearrangement joins TRBV6-1 to TRBJ2-5; the D gene could be TRBD1 or TRBD2 (5 bases each). TRBJ2-1 matches the DNA end more closely, so the J call is doubtful. This CDR3 is 15 amino acids long. Looked up from germline, CDR1 is MNHNS and CDR2 is SASEGT. The DNA of the CDR3 is TGTGCCAGCAGTGATGTGGGGGATATATACAATGAGCAGTTCTTC. This encodes CASSDVGDIYNEQFF.

This clonotype was seen many times. The chain links TRBV11-2 to TRBJ2-7; the D is unclear. Germline values: CDR1 SGHAT, CDR2 FQNNGV. The CDR3 spans 13 residues. V lost 5 bases and J lost 6, with 14 bases in between. The CDR3 DNA reads as TGTGCCAGCAGCCCCTATCACTCCGGCGAGCAGTACTTC. Residues: CASSPYHSGEQYF.

In regard to this clonotype: Since a much larger clone is just one base distant, this may be a read error. The chain carries TRBV10-3 and TRBJ2-7; no firm D call. The CDR3 has 14 residues. Per germline, CDR1 ENHRY and CDR2 SYGVKD. V lost 8 bases to trimming and J lost 5 bases, with 19 bases between them. The CDR3 sequence: CAIGQGIPRNEQYF. Here the CDR3 DNA reads TGTGCCATCGGCCAAGGGATCCCGCGCAACGAGCAGTACTTC.

This clonotype was observed at least ten times. CDR3 amino acids: CASSEGFSGSYEQYF. CDR3 DNA: TGCGCCAGCAGTGAAGGGTTTAGCGGGAGTTACGAGCAGTACTTC. V is TRBV10-1 and J is TRBJ2-7; 9 bases match TRBD2. CDR3 size: 15 residues. Germline CDR1 WNHNN, CDR2 SYGVQD (reference sequence). After removal of 3 bases from V and 4 bases from J, the junction contained 7 bases not matched to a gene.

This clonotype was picked up many times. J is TRBJ2-7 and V is TRBV13, with D possibly called TRBD1 or TRBD2 (5 bases each). CDR3 length: 14 residues. Trimming removed 4 bases at V and 3 bases at J, with 13 bases between. Germline lookup yields CDR1 PRHDT and CDR2 FYEKMQ (reference sequence). The CDR3 reads CASSSGARGYEQYF. CDR3 nucleotide sequence: TGTGCCAGCAGCTCCGGGGCCAGAGGCTACGAGCAGTACTTC.

Ten or more counts support this clonotype. The chain recombines TRBV27 with TRBJ1-6, with TRBD1 identical over 10 bases. Trimming took 5 bases from V and 11 from J; bases not matched to a gene: 6. From germline, CDR1 is MNHEY and CDR2 SMNVEV (reference sequence). CDR3 length: 14 residues. The CDR3 DNA reads as TGTGCCAGCAGTCAGACAGGGGGCACAGCACCCCTCCACTTT. This encodes CASSQTGGTAPLHF.

This clonotype was seen many times. This rearrangement joins TRBV4-1 to TRBJ2-5; a weak D match, TRBD1 (6 bases). CDR1 is MGHRA and CDR2 is YSYEKL in the germline V gene. The germline V and J ends were trimmed by 0 bases and 6 bases, with 11 bases remaining between them. The CDR3 has 14 residues. In nucleotides, the CDR3 is TGCGCCAGCAGCCAAGATCGTCAGGGGAAGACCCAGTACTTC. This codes for CASSQDRQGKTQYF.

This clonotype was observed many times. The V and J genes are TRBV7-2 and TRBJ1-2; D remains unclear. CDR3 length equals 15 residues. V gave up 1 base and J gave up 4 bases, with 13 bases separating them. Germline CDR1 SGHTA, CDR2 FQGNSA. The CDR3 coding sequence is TGTGCCAGCAGCTTAGAGTTAAGTTGGGGCTATGGCTACACCTTC. Amino acid sequence: CASSLELSWGYGYTF.

The sample holds many counts of this clonotype. The rearrangement joins TRBV11-2 to TRBJ1-1; perhaps TRBD1 as D (6 bases). The V gene's germline CDR1 is SGHAT and CDR2 FQNNGV. CDR3 length: 14 residues. The V and J ends lost 5 bases and 8 bases respectively, with 18 bases between them. CDR3 bases: TGTGCCAGCAGCCGTCCAAGTTTCGGGGGCGAAGCTTTCTTT. Its translation: CASSRPSFGGEAFF. The full variable domain, with the rest looked up from reference TRBV11-2 and TRBJ1-1, is EAGVAQSPRYKIIEKRQSVAFWCNPISGHATLYWYQQILGQGPKLLIQFQNNGVVDDSQLPKDRFSAERLKGVDSTLKIQPAKLEDSAVYLCASSRPSFGGEAFFGQGTRLTVV.

Many counts were recorded for this clonotype. The CDR3 protein is CASSEHGEDTQYF. In nucleotides, the CDR3 is TGTGCCAGCAGTGAACACGGGGAGGATACGCAGTATTTT. This chain links TRBV25-1 with TRBJ2-3; possible D gene TRBD2, 5 bases. The germline V gene has CDR1 MGHDK and CDR2 SYGVNS. This CDR3 is 13 amino acids long. The ends were cut back, 2 bases at V and 6 bases at J, with 9 bases in the middle.

Only a few counts were recorded for this clonotype. This rearrangement joins TRBV18 to TRBJ1-4, with D perhaps TRBD1 (5 bases). The CDR3 has 15 amino acids. The ends were cut back, 6 bases at V and 7 bases at J, with 18 bases in the middle. The V gene's germline CDR1 is KGHSH and CDR2 LQKENI. CDR3 loop: CASSQTGPPSEKLFF. The CDR3 DNA follows: TGTGCCAGCTCTCAAACGGGACCCCCGTCTGAAAAACTGTTTTTT.

This clonotype was observed at least ten times. The chain has TRBV12-3 or TRBV12-4 and TRBJ1-2, with 8 bases aligning to TRBD1. The CDR3 runs 14 residues. J was trimmed by 2 bases and V by 6 bases; bases with no gene match: 5. Here the CDR3 reads CASRYRTGNYGYTF. CDR3 DNA: TGTGCCAGCAGGTATAGGACAGGGAACTATGGCTACACCTTC.

This clonotype occurred many times. The rearrangement uses TRBV6-5 and TRBJ2-1; 7 bases fit TRBD2. Germline V gene data show CDR1 as MNHEY and CDR2 as SVGAGI. The CDR3 extends over 14 amino acids. Unmatched junction bases numbered 7, after V lost 2 bases and J lost 9 bases. For the CDR3, the DNA is TGTGCCAGCAGTTACGAAGGACTAGAGGTTGAGCAGTTCTTC. Its translation: CASSYEGLEVEQFF.

The sample holds many counts of this clonotype. The V call is TRBV11-2, the J call TRBJ2-5; TRBD2 aligns across 9 bases. CDR3 length: 17 residues. J was trimmed by 7 bases and V by 3 bases; bases with no gene match: 15. Germline CDR1 is SGHAT and CDR2 is FQNNGV. DNA of the CDR3: TGTGCCAGCAGCTTCCCCTGGGAGCGGGAGGCCATCAGGACCCAGTACTTC. Protein sequence: CASSFPWEREAIRTQYF.

The chain uses TRBV19 and TRBJ1-2; no firm D call. The CDR3 runs 15 residues. Germline V lookup: CDR1 LNHDA, CDR2 SQIVND (reference sequence). Trimming took 4 bases from V and 4 from J, leaving 16 bases between them. The CDR3 nucleotides read TGTGCCAGTAGTAATCGCGCCAGTTCTGCCTATGGCTACACCTTC. Its protein is CASSNRASSAYGYTF.

This clonotype was detected ten times or more. CDR3 sequence reads: CASSLTGDKYGYTF. Here the CDR3 DNA reads TGCGCCAGCAGTCTCACAGGGGATAAGTATGGCTACACCTTC. The chain employs TRBV4-1 and TRBJ1-2; 7 bases agree with TRBD1. Germline CDR1 MGHRA, CDR2 YSYEKL. The CDR3 length is 14 residues. V lost 6 bases and J lost 5; bases outside the gene matches: 9.

This clonotype has a handful of counts. This rearrangement joins TRBV6-1 to TRBJ2-1; D is unresolved. This CDR3 spans 15 amino acids. Trimming stripped 2 bases from V and 0 bases from J, with 8 bases between. From germline, CDR1 is MNHNS and CDR2 SASEGT. The CDR3 coding sequence is TGTGCCAGCAGTGAACATCAGGTCTCCTACAATGAGCAGTTCTTC. Translated: CASSEHQVSYNEQFF.

V usage is TRBV7-9 and J usage is TRBJ2-3; 10 bases match TRBD2. V shed 5 bases and J 1 base; nucleotides not matched to a gene: 6. Germline loops: CDR1 SEHNR, CDR2 FQNEAQ (reference sequence). The CDR3 covers 16 residues. The CDR3 DNA follows: TGTGCCAGCAGCCTTTACACTAGCGGGGGCACAGATACGCAGTATTTT. Translation gives CASSLYTSGGTDTQYF. The variable domain in full, with the rest retrieved from reference TRBV7-9 and TRBJ2-3, is DTGVSQNPRHKITKRGQNVTFRCDPISEHNRLYWYRQTLGQGPEFLTYFQNEAQLEKSRLLSDRFSAERPKGSFSTLEIQRTEQGDSAMYLCASSLYTSGGTDTQYFGPGTRLTVL.

The table lists this clonotype with many counts. The rearrangement links TRBV6-1 to TRBJ2-5, with 7 bases lining up with TRBD1. CDR3 length: 13 amino acids. Looked up from germline, CDR1 is MNHNS and CDR2 is SASEGT. V was clipped by 6 bases and J by 2 bases; unmatched bases: 3. The CDR3 is CASSGQEQETQYF. The CDR3 DNA follows: TGTGCCAGCAGCGGACAGGAACAAGAGACCCAGTACTTC.

This clonotype has a count of ten or more. The genes are TRBV2 and TRBJ2-6, with 9 bases fitting TRBD1. The CDR3 runs 15 residues. Germline assignment: CDR1 SNHLY and CDR2 FYNNEI. V was pared by 6 bases and J by 4 bases, with 4 bases of the junction left unmatched. The CDR3 sequence is CASRGQGSGANVLTF. CDR3 bases: TGTGCCAGCAGGGGACAGGGCTCGGGGGCCAACGTCCTGACTTTC.

This clonotype was recorded at least ten times. J is TRBJ2-7 and V is TRBV11-2; 7 positions match TRBD1. This CDR3 has 15 residues. Per germline, CDR1 SGHAT and CDR2 FQNNGV. V gave up 3 bases and J gave up 5 bases; unmatched junction bases: 10. CDR3 coding DNA: TGTGCCAGCAGCTTCCCCCGACAGGGTGTCGACGAGCAGTACTTC. Protein sequence: CASSFPRQGVDEQYF.